A single sample gave rise to the 19 T cell receptor beta chains below, sequenced in a study of cytomegalovirus exposure and HLA in healthy donors. PCR amplification relied on 60 Vbeta primers (plus 13 Jbeta primers). TCRdb's table, derived via immunoSEQ multiplex PCR, lists solely in-frame clones and lacks some. The sample holds about 60,000 clones, roughly 70% seen once. The sequenced sample consisted of PBMCs. These receptors were obtained from a man aged 50 to 59 in good health and CMV-seronegative.

There are a few counts of this clone. The genes are TRBV6-5 and TRBJ1-6; D possibly corresponds to TRBD1 (6 bases). CDR3 length: 14 amino acids. Germline CDR1 reads MNHEY; CDR2 reads SVGAGI. Trimming removed 6 bases at V and 13 bases at J, with 19 bases between. The CDR3 region has the DNA TGTGCCAGCAGGTACAGGGAATCCCCAGGGCCCCTCCACTTT. This encodes CASRYRESPGPLHF.

This sequence joins TRBV9 and TRBJ2-3; 11 bases fit TRBD2. CDR3 length: 17 amino acids. Germline V lookup: CDR1 SGDLS, CDR2 YYNGEE. Trimming cost V 0 bases and J 6 bases; bases outside gene matches: 9. The CDR3 sequence is CASSVDPLAGVRDTQYF. The CDR3 nucleotides read TGTGCCAGCAGCGTAGACCCACTAGCGGGGGTACGGGATACGCAGTATTTT.

V is TRBV2 and J is TRBJ1-2, with TRBD1 matching 8 bases. This CDR3 comprises 13 residues. V gave up 6 bases and J gave up 6 bases; unmatched junction bases: 6. In germline, CDR1 is SNHLY, CDR2 FYNNEI. The CDR3 is CASSGTGFNGYTF. CDR3 bases: TGTGCCAGCAGCGGGACAGGTTTTAATGGCTACACCTTC.

V usage is TRBV15 and J usage is TRBJ1-1; no firm D call. Trimming removed 0 bases from V and 5 bases from J, with 7 bases in between. The CDR3 has 13 residues. Looked up from germline, CDR1 is LNHNV and CDR2 is YYDKDF (reference sequence). The CDR3 loop is CATSRDQDTEAFF. The DNA of the CDR3 is TGTGCCACCAGCAGAGATCAGGATACTGAAGCTTTCTTT.

V usage is TRBV6-4 and J usage is TRBJ2-3; TRBD2 matches at 12 bases. The CDR3 contains 15 residues. Germline CDR1 is MRHNA and CDR2 is SNTAGT. The V gene end was trimmed by 6 bases and the J gene end by 6 bases; junction bases not matched to a gene: 7. The CDR3 DNA reads TGTGCCAGCAGAAGCACTAGCGGGGGGTCGGATACGCAGTATTTT. Amino acid sequence: CASRSTSGGSDTQYF.

As regards this clone: The junction differs from germline at one of its ends, possibly a read error. V and J are TRBV7-9 and TRBJ2-5; 9 bases align to TRBD2. The CDR3 extends over 18 amino acids. Germline-derived CDR1 and CDR2 are SEHNR and FQNEAQ (reference sequence). Here the CDR3 reads CSSSPPGGGDLYQETQYF. CDR3 nucleotide sequence: TGTTCCAGCAGCCCCCCGGGCGGGGGGGATCTGTACCAAGAGACCCAGTACTTC.

This chain connects TRBV10-3 to TRBJ1-4; a possible D gene is TRBD1 (5 bases). The germline gives CDR1 ENHRY, CDR2 SYGVKD. The CDR3 length is 14 residues. With 7 bases removed from V and 3 bases from J, the gap between germline ends came to 12 bases. CDR3 nucleotides: TGTGCCATCACCGCCGGGGGTGCTAATGAAAAACTGTTTTTT. Translating it yields CAITAGGANEKLFF.

This clone was seen a few times. V usage is TRBV14 and J usage is TRBJ1-1; D is unresolved. The germline gives CDR1 SGHDN, CDR2 FVKESK. Trimming shortened V by 0 bases and J by 3 bases, and 8 bases separated the two germline ends. This CDR3 has 14 amino acids. CDR3: CASSQDSGYTEAFF. The CDR3 nucleotides are TGTGCCAGCAGCCAAGATAGCGGTTACACTGAAGCTTTCTTT.

The chain employs TRBV9 and TRBJ2-1, with 7 bases lining up with TRBD2. Germline values: CDR1 SGDLS, CDR2 YYNGEE. With V trimmed by 3 bases and J by 3 bases, 6 bases remained unmatched. The CDR3 is 15 residues long. The CDR3 bases are TGTGCCAGCAGCGAGGTGGGGGGGGGCTACAATGAGCAGTTCTTC. This translates into CASSEVGGGYNEQFF.

The rearrangement links TRBV7-9 to TRBJ1-3; D uncertain. The V and J ends lost 5 bases and 2 bases respectively, with 13 bases between them. This CDR3 has 15 amino acids. Germline V gene lookup returns CDR1 SEHNR and CDR2 FQNEAQ (reference sequence). The CDR3 DNA reads TGTGCCAGCAGCCCACAGTGGGCTACTGGAAACACCATATATTTT. It specifies CASSPQWATGNTIYF.

This chain joins TRBV5-4 and TRBJ1-2; D not certain. The CDR3 covers 13 residues. Germline V gives CDR1 SGHNT, CDR2 YYREEE (reference sequence). Between the trimmed V and J ends, which lost 7 bases and 4 bases, there was a span of 14 bases. CDR3 residues: CASLRRRGYGYTF. The CDR3 DNA is TGTGCCAGCCTGAGACGGAGAGGCTATGGCTACACCTTC.

The V gene is TRBV11-2, the J gene TRBJ1-6; D possibly corresponds to TRBD1 (5 bases). V dropped 2 bases and J dropped 9 bases, with 11 bases sitting between them. CDR3 length: 14 residues. The germline V gene has CDR1 SGHAT and CDR2 FQNNGV. CDR3 amino acids: CASSLSGLRSPLHF. In DNA, the CDR3 is TGTGCCAGCAGCTTATCAGGGTTACGTTCACCCCTCCACTTT.

The chain recombines TRBV10-1 with TRBJ2-1; 12 bases fit TRBD2. Germline V gene sequence: CDR1 WNHNN, CDR2 SYGVQD (reference sequence). CDR3 length equals 15 residues. Trimming at V came to 0 bases and at J to 6 bases, leaving 0 bases not matched to a gene. The CDR3 region has the DNA TGCGCCAGCAGTGAGTCGACTAGCGGGGGCAATGAGCAGTTCTTC. Protein sequence: CASSESTSGGNEQFF.

The chain couples TRBV10-3 to TRBJ2-6, with 7 bases that match TRBD1. V lost 9 bases, J lost 0 bases, and 8 bases stayed unmatched. The CDR3 runs to 16 residues. Per the germline V gene, CDR1 is ENHRY and CDR2 is SYGVKD. The CDR3 DNA is TGTGCCATTCCGGGACAGCCTAGCTCTGGGGCCAACGTCCTGACTTTC. It yields the protein CAIPGQPSSGANVLTF.

V gene TRBV5-6 combines with J gene TRBJ2-3; D might be TRBD2 (6 bases). The CDR3 totals 16 residues. Trimming cost V 4 bases and J 5 bases, with 20 bases left between them. Germline CDR1 is SGHDT and CDR2 is YYEEEE. CDR3 DNA sequence: TGTGCCAGCAGCGCGGGGTCTGTTGGTAGAATAGATACGCAGTATTTT. This gives the protein CASSAGSVGRIDTQYF.

The V call is TRBV5-1, the J call TRBJ1-1; perhaps TRBD1 as D (5 bases). The germline CDR1 and CDR2 sequences are SGHRS and YFSETQ. V lost 4 bases and J lost 4, with 20 bases in between. The CDR3 totals 16 residues. This CDR3 is CASSQRGEGAGTEAFF. The CDR3 DNA reads TGCGCCAGCAGCCAACGCGGGGAAGGGGCTGGCACTGAAGCTTTCTTT.

J is TRBJ2-6 and V is TRBV29-1, with 7 bases fitting TRBD1. Germline V CDR1 and CDR2: SQVTM, ANQGSEA. Losses at the gene ends were 2 bases for V and 1 base for J; bases not matched to a gene: 5. The CDR3 is 16 residues long. The CDR3, as DNA: TGCAGCGTTGAAAGCAGGGGGATGTCTGGGGCCAACGTCCTGACTTTC. It specifies CSVESRGMSGANVLTF.

V usage is TRBV27 and J usage is TRBJ1-5, with TRBD1 as a possible D gene (5 bases). There are 14 residues in the CDR3. The ends were cut back, 6 bases at V and 3 bases at J, with 12 bases in the middle. Germline V gene lookup returns CDR1 MNHEY and CDR2 SMNVEV (reference sequence). In DNA, the CDR3 is TGTGCCAGCAGCCCCCGACAGTACAATCAGCCCCAGCATTTT. This gives the protein CASSPRQYNQPQHF.

The V gene is TRBV4-1, the J gene TRBJ2-7, with 8 nucleotides matching TRBD1. The germline CDR1 and CDR2 sequences are MGHRA and YSYEKL. CDR3 length: 15 amino acids. Trimming took 0 bases from V and 1 from J; bases not matched to a gene: 2. The DNA for the CDR3 is TGCGCCAGCAGCCAAGACAACAGGGGGTCCTACGAGCAGTACTTC. Translated: CASSQDNRGSYEQYF.